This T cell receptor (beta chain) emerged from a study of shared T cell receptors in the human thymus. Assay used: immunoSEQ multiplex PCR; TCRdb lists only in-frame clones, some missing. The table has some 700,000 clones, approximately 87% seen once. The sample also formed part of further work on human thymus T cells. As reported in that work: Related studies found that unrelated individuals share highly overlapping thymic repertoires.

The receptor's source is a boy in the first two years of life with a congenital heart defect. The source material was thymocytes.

The CDR3 DNA sequence: TGCGCCAGCAGCCAAGAGGTTGGCGGGGGGGAAAGCTCCTACGAGCAGTACTTC. The encoded protein is CASSQEVGGGESSYEQYF. The chain employs TRBV4-3 and TRBJ2-7, with 9 positions matching TRBD2. V lost 0 bases and J lost 0; bases outside the gene matches: 9. Germline V gives CDR1 LGHNA, CDR2 YSLEER. The CDR3 spans 18 residues.